Following are 23 T cell receptor beta chains from one sample sequenced in a study of blood T cell repertoires in COVID-19. Libraries were prepared by immunoSEQ multiplex PCR; TCRdb keeps only in-frame clonotypes and omits some of them. The sample yields hundreds of thousands of clones, about four fifths seen once. Sequencing was performed on PBMCs or T cells enriched from blood (not recorded which). The source is a man aged 35 to 55 who had been exposed to COVID-19.

The J gene is TRBJ1-5, the V gene TRBV5-1; TRBD1 is a possible D gene (5 bases). The CDR3 contains 15 residues. Germline-derived CDR1 and CDR2 are SGHRS and YFSETQ. V lost 5 bases and J 0 bases, leaving 12 bases between the germline ends. Here the CDR3 reads CASRRQPNSNQPQHF. The CDR3 nucleotides are TGCGCCAGCAGACGACAGCCAAATAGCAATCAGCCCCAGCATTTT.

The chain uses TRBV5-1 and TRBJ2-7, with 8 positions matching TRBD2. Trimming took 4 bases from V and 2 from J; bases not matched to a gene: 5. The CDR3 runs 14 residues. Germline CDR1 is SGHRS and CDR2 is YFSETQ. The CDR3 here is CASSLRTSTYEQYF. DNA for the CDR3: TGCGCCAGCAGCCTTAGGACTAGCACCTACGAGCAGTACTTC.

The rearrangement uses TRBV19 and TRBJ1-6; D uncertain. The V and J ends lost 6 bases and 9 bases respectively, with 15 bases between them. The CDR3 runs 14 residues. Germline V gene sequence: CDR1 LNHDA, CDR2 SQIVND (reference sequence). The CDR3 is CASSQNPRGSPLHF. CDR3 DNA: TGTGCCAGTAGCCAAAACCCCCGGGGTTCACCCCTCCACTTT.

The chain uses TRBV3-1 (or the pseudogene TRBV3-2) and TRBJ2-4, with 7 positions matching TRBD1. CDR3 size: 13 residues. Germline assignment: CDR1 LGHDT and CDR2 YNNKEL (reference sequence). V lost 5 bases and J lost 7; bases outside the gene matches: 5. Here the CDR3 DNA reads TGTGCCAGCAGCAACATAGGGGGCAACATTCAGTACTTC. It translates to CASSNIGGNIQYF.

This chain uses TRBV10-2 with TRBJ1-1, with D uncertain. V was clipped by 3 bases and J by 12 bases, with 14 bases between them. Germline assignment: CDR1 WSHSY and CDR2 SAAADI. The CDR3 runs to 12 residues. This CDR3 is CASSDGRLGSFF. The CDR3 DNA reads as TGCGCCAGCAGTGACGGGAGGCTAGGTTCTTTCTTT.

V gene TRBV7-9 combines with J gene TRBJ1-1; D perhaps matches TRBD1 (6 bases). From germline, CDR1 is SEHNR and CDR2 FQNEAQ (reference sequence). The CDR3 totals 15 residues. V was shortened by 2 bases and J by 1 base, with 11 bases between the two germline ends. CDR3 nucleotides: TGTGCCAGCAGCTTATCGCAGGGGACGAACACTGAAGCTTTCTTT. It is translated as CASSLSQGTNTEAFF.

The chain combines TRBV10-3 with TRBJ2-3, with D perhaps matching TRBD1 (6 bases). V was trimmed by 7 bases and J by 1 base, leaving 21 bases between them. The germline gives CDR1 ENHRY, CDR2 SYGVKD. This CDR3 has 17 amino acids. CDR3 sequence (DNA): TGTGCCATCAAGAGGGATTTACAGGGCACAGGCACAGATACGCAGTATTTT. Protein sequence: CAIKRDLQGTGTDTQYF.

The V and J genes are TRBV20-1 and TRBJ1-6, with D possibly TRBD1 on 5 matching bases. The germline V gene encodes CDR1 DFQATT and CDR2 SNEGSKA (reference sequence). This CDR3 spans 11 amino acids. V dropped 5 bases and J dropped 8 bases, with 7 bases sitting between them. CDR3: CSALRDSPLHF. Written as DNA, the CDR3 is TGCAGTGCTCTCAGGGATTCACCCCTCCACTTT.

V usage is TRBV5-1 and J usage is TRBJ2-2, with D perhaps matching TRBD2 (6 bases). The V gene lost 5 bases and the J gene lost 4 bases, with 15 bases spanning the gap. The CDR3 consists of 15 residues. Germline CDR1 is SGHRS and CDR2 is YFSETQ. The CDR3 spells CASRFSGDSTGELFF. In nucleotides, the CDR3 is TGCGCCAGCAGGTTCTCGGGGGATTCCACCGGGGAGCTGTTTTTT.

This chain connects TRBV11-3 to TRBJ2-5, with 7 bases identical to TRBD2. Germline V gene sequence: CDR1 SGHNT, CDR2 YENEEA. There are 18 residues in the CDR3. With V trimmed by 5 bases and J by 4 bases, 19 bases remained unmatched. CDR3 nucleotide sequence: TGTGCCAGCAGCCTTACGCGTGTGAGCGGGGCCCACCGAGAGACCCAGTACTTC. As protein: CASSLTRVSGAHRETQYF.

This chain connects TRBV7-2 to TRBJ2-5, with D possibly matching TRBD1 (6 bases). This CDR3 is built from 15 residues. V lost 5 bases and J lost 2, with 15 bases in between. The germline gives CDR1 SGHTA, CDR2 FQGNSA. The CDR3 region has the DNA TGTGCCAGCAGCATACTGACAGGACCTCAAGAGACCCAGTACTTC. Its translation: CASSILTGPQETQYF.

J is TRBJ2-1 and V is TRBV24-1; TRBD1 aligns across 9 bases. The CDR3 consists of 17 residues. V trimming: 0 bases; J trimming: 9 bases; junction bases outside the gene matches: 11. The germline gives CDR1 KGHDR, CDR2 SFDVKD. The CDR3 DNA reads TGTGCCACCAGTGATTTGACGGGACAGGGCTCACATAGTGAGCAGTTCTTC. It encodes CATSDLTGQGSHSEQFF.

The rearrangement links TRBV11-3 to TRBJ2-3; perhaps TRBD2 as D (6 bases). Germline V gene data show CDR1 as SGHNT and CDR2 as YENEEA. CDR3 length: 17 residues. V shed 5 bases and J shed 2 bases, with 20 bases lying between them. The CDR3 reads CASSLGGTLDFTDTQYF. In nucleotides, the CDR3 is TGTGCCAGCAGCCTCGGAGGGACGCTGGATTTCACAGATACGCAGTATTTT.

The chain carries TRBV9 and TRBJ1-4; weak D call: TRBD1 (6 bases). Germline V gene lookup returns CDR1 SGDLS and CDR2 YYNGEE. V shed 3 bases and J shed 3 bases, with 12 bases lying between them. The CDR3 totals 15 residues. CDR3 nucleotides: TGTGCCAGCAGCGGAGGGGGAACTGCTAATGAAAAACTGTTTTTT. It is translated as CASSGGGTANEKLFF.

This chain links TRBV11-1 with TRBJ1-1, with 10 nucleotides matching TRBD1. The V gene end was trimmed by 5 bases and the J gene end by 3 bases; junction bases not matched to a gene: 0. The CDR3 runs to 13 residues. The germline V gene encodes CDR1 SGHAT and CDR2 FQDESV (reference sequence). CDR3 in amino acids: CASSGTGDTEAFF. The CDR3 nucleotides read TGTGCCAGCAGCGGGACAGGGGACACTGAAGCTTTCTTT. Supplemented by reference TRBV11-1 and TRBJ1-1, the full variable domain reads EAEVAQSPRYKITEKSQAVAFWCDPISGHATLYWYRQILGQGPELLVQFQDESVVDDSQLPKDRFSAERLKGVDSTLKIQPAELGDSAMYLCASSGTGDTEAFFGQGTRLTVV.

This chain links TRBV21-1 with TRBJ1-1; the D call in the table, TRBD1, was not verified against the DNA. TRBV21-1 is noted as a pseudogene. This CDR3 spans 17 amino acids. CDR3 region: CASSTETGNERGAEAFF. The CDR3 region has the DNA TGTGCCAGCAGCACCGAGACAGGGAACGAACGGGGCGCTGAAGCTTTCTTT.

The chain recombines TRBV7-6 with TRBJ2-7, with D perhaps TRBD2 (5 bases). V dropped 1 base and J dropped 3 bases, with 10 bases sitting between them. Germline CDR1 SGHVS, CDR2 FNYEAQ. CDR3 length: 14 residues. CDR3 loop: CASSLGAGLYEQYF. Here the CDR3 DNA reads TGTGCCAGCAGCTTAGGGGCGGGCCTCTACGAGCAGTACTTC.

DNA for the CDR3: TGTGCCAGCAGTGGCGGACAGGTACGACTTGAAGCTTTCTTT. Its translation: CASSGGQVRLEAFF. The chain employs TRBV2 and TRBJ1-1, with 7 bases that match TRBD1. The germline V gene encodes CDR1 SNHLY and CDR2 FYNNEI. This CDR3 has 14 residues. The trim removed 4 bases at V and 7 bases at J, leaving 9 bases unmatched. Full variable domain (rest looked up from reference TRBV2 and TRBJ1-1): EPEVTQTPSHQVTQMGQEVILRCVPISNHLYFYWYRQILGQKVEFLVSFYNNEISEKSEIFDDQFSVERPDGSNFTLKIRSTKLEDSAMYFCASSGGQVRLEAFFGQGTRLTVV.

There are a few counts of this clone. The chain joins TRBV7-6 to TRBJ2-7; possibly TRBD1 for D (6 bases). The V end was cut by 5 bases, the J end by 6 bases, with 17 bases between. The CDR3 extends over 14 amino acids. Germline CDR1 SGHVS, CDR2 FNYEAQ. The CDR3 reads CASSPGGARPEQYF. The CDR3, as DNA: TGTGCCAGCAGCCCTGGGGGCGCTAGGCCCGAGCAGTACTTC.

V gene TRBV20-1 combines with J gene TRBJ1-4, with 7 bases that match TRBD1. V lost 3 bases and J lost 5; bases outside the gene matches: 9. The length of the CDR3 is 15 residues. Looked up from germline, CDR1 is DFQATT and CDR2 is SNEGSKA (reference sequence). CDR3 coding DNA: TGCAGTGCTAGTCCCGACAGGGCGAGGAATGAAAAACTGTTTTTT. It codes for CSASPDRARNEKLFF.

The chain carries TRBV5-8 and TRBJ2-1; D unresolved. The V end was cut by 0 bases, the J end by 9 bases, with 4 bases between. CDR1 is SGHTS, CDR2 YDEGEE, per germline. This CDR3 is built from 11 residues. The CDR3 DNA sequence: TGTGCCAGCAGCTTGGAGAGTGAGCAGTTCTTC. Amino acid sequence: CASSLESEQFF.

The CDR3 nucleotides read TGTGCCAGCAGCCAGAGAACAGGGTTTAATCAGCCCCAGCATTTT. Its protein product is CASSQRTGFNQPQHF. This sequence joins TRBV5-6 and TRBJ1-5, with D possibly matching TRBD1 (6 bases). The V and J ends lost 4 bases and 4 bases respectively, with 15 bases between them. This CDR3 comprises 15 residues. Germline lookup yields CDR1 SGHDT and CDR2 YYEEEE.

The chain combines TRBV21-1 with TRBJ2-7; the D call TRBD1 from the table was never checked on the DNA. TRBV21-1 is listed as a pseudogene. This CDR3 is 13 amino acids long. The CDR3 region is CASSKVGARGCSF. CDR3 coding DNA: TGTGCCAGCAGCAAAGTTGGGGCCAGGGGGTGTTCCTTC.